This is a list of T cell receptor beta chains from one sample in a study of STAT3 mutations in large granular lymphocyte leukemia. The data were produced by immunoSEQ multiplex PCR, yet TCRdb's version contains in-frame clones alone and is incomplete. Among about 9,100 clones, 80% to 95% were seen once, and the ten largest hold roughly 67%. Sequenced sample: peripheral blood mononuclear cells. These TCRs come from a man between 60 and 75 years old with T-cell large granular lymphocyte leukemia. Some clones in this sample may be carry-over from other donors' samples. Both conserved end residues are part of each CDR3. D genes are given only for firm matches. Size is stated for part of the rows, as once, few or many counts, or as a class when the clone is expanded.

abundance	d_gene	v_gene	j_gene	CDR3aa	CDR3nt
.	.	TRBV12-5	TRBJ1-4	CASGLGNEKLFF	TGTGCTAGTGGTTTGGGCAATGAAAAACTGTTTTTT
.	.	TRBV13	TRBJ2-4	CASSPAFVGSSAKNIQYF	TGTGCCAGCAGCCCCGCGTTTGTCGGGAGTAGTGCCAAAAACATTCAGTACTTC
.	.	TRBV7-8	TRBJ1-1	CASSPEVGSLNTEAFF	TGTGCCAGCAGCCCCGAGGTGGGGTCCCTGAACACTGAAGCTTTCTTT
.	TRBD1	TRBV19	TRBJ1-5	CASRFRQGGTQPQHF	TGTGCCAGTAGGTTTCGACAGGGAGGGACTCAGCCCCAGCATTTT
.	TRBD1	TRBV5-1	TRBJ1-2	CASSLGGQESGGYTF	TGCGCCAGCAGCTTGGGGGGACAGGAATCTGGTGGCTACACCTTC
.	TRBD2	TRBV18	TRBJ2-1	CASSPGTSGIGEQFF	TGTGCCAGCTCACCAGGGACTAGCGGGATTGGGGAGCAGTTCTTC
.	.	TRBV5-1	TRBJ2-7	CASSTAPTGPPYEQYF	TGCGCCAGCAGCACCGCACCAACAGGGCCTCCCTACGAGCAGTACTTC
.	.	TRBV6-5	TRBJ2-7	CASRPPGLYEQYF	TGTGCCAGCAGGCCCCCGGGACTCTACGAGCAGTACTTC
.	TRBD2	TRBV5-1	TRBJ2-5	CASSRLAGPQETQYF	TGCGCCAGCAGCCGCTTAGCGGGGCCACAAGAGACCCAGTACTTC
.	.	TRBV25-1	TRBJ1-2	CASRWGYGYTF	TGTGCCAGCAGATGGGGCTATGGCTACACCTTC
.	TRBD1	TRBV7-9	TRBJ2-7	CASSSDREGYEQYF	TGTGCCAGCAGCTCGGACAGGGAAGGCTACGAGCAGTACTTC
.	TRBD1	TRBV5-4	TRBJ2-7	CASSFLIGTGRGTYEQYF	TGTGCCAGCAGCTTTTTAATCGGGACAGGGAGAGGGACCTACGAGCAGTACTTC
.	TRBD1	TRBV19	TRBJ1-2	CASSATGGGGYGYTF	TGTGCCAGTAGTGCTACAGGGGGTGGTGGCTATGGCTACACCTTC
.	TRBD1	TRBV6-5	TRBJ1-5	CASSSTGGNNQPQHF	TGTGCCAGCAGCTCAACAGGGGGCAACAATCAGCCCCAGCATTTT
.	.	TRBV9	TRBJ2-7	CASSVEQGYPNPYEQYF	TGTGCCAGCAGCGTAGAACAGGGATATCCCAATCCCTACGAGCAGTACTTC
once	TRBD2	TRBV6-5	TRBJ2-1	CASSLTSGIFNEQFF	TGTGCCAGCAGCCTGACTAGCGGGATTTTCAATGAGCAGTTCTTC
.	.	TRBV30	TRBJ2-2	CAWSGMDPGRTGELFF	TGTGCCTGGAGTGGTATGGACCCGGGGCGTACCGGGGAGCTGTTTTTT
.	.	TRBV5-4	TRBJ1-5	CASSAEGGQPQHF	TGTGCCAGCTCGGCGGAGGGTGGTCAGCCCCAGCATTTT
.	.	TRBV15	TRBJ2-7	CATSRGTLTHEQYF	TGTGCCACCAGCAGAGGGACCCTAACTCACGAGCAGTACTTC
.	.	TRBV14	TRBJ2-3	CASSQETDTQYF	TGTGCCAGCAGCCAAGAGACAGATACGCAGTATTTT
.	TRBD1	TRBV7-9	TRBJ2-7	CANILPRDSLTYEQYF	TGTGCCAACATACTTCCCCGGGACAGCCTTACCTACGAGCAGTACTTC
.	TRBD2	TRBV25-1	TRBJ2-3	CASSVWTSGRSSTDTQYF	TGTGCCAGCAGTGTATGGACTAGCGGGAGATCTAGCACAGATACGCAGTATTTT
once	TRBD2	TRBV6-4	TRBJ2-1	CASSVLAGTVNEQFF	TGTGCCAGCAGTGTCCTAGCGGGAACCGTCAATGAGCAGTTCTTC
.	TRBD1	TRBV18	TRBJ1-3	CASSRDSSGNTIYF	TGTGCCAGCTCGCGGGACAGCTCTGGAAACACCATATATTTT
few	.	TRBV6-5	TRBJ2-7	CASSSLHEQYF	TGTGCCAGCAGCTCCCTCCACGAGCAGTACTTC
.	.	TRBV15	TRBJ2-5	CATSRDVGDGYGKTQYF	TGTGCCACCAGCAGAGATGTGGGGGATGGGTATGGGAAGACCCAGTACTTC
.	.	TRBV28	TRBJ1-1	CASSLHQGLNTEAFF	TGTGCCAGCAGTTTACACCAGGGTTTGAACACTGAAGCTTTCTTT
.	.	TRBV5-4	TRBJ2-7	CASSLRAGPYEQYF	TGTGCCAGCAGCTTAAGAGCTGGGCCCTACGAGCAGTACTTC
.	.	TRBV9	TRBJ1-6	CASSERGGIVEPLHF	TGTGCCAGCAGCGAGCGGGGAGGGATAGTAGAACCCCTCCACTTT
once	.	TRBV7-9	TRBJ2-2	CASSSLSGELFF	TGTGCCAGCAGCTCACTCTCCGGGGAGCTGTTTTTT
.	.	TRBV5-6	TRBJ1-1	CASSLAAGVMNTEAFF	TGTGCCAGCAGCTTGGCCGCGGGGGTAATGAACACTGAAGCTTTCTTT
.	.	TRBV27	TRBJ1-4	CASSPWGIREKLFF	TGTGCCAGCAGCCCCTGGGGGATTCGGGAAAAACTGTTTTTT
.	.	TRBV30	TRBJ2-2	CAWTGRNTGELFF	TGTGCCTGGACAGGGCGAAACACCGGGGAGCTGTTTTTT
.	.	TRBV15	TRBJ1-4	CATSRGSSEEKLFF	TGTGCCACCAGCAGAGGTTCGAGCGAGGAAAAACTGTTTTTT
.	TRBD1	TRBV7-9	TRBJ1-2	CASSLPGDRVGYTF	TGTGCCAGCAGCCTCCCGGGGGACAGAGTCGGCTACACCTTC
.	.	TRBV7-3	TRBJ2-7	CASSPDKGSSSYEQYF	TGTGCCAGCAGCCCCGACAAGGGGTCCAGCTCCTACGAGCAGTACTTC
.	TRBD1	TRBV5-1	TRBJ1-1	CASRAQGEDTEAFF	TGCGCCAGCAGGGCACAGGGGGAGGACACTGAAGCTTTCTTT
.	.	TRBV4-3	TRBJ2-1	CASSRIGVGSYNEQFF	TGCGCCAGCAGCCGAATAGGGGTGGGCTCCTACAATGAGCAGTTCTTC
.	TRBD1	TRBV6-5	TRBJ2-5	CASRGRDRVGETQYF	TGTGCCAGCCGGGGGAGGGACAGGGTTGGGGAGACCCAGTACTTC
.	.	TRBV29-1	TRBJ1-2	CSVPGLSLGGYTF	TGCAGCGTCCCAGGACTAAGTCTGGGAGGCTACACCTTC
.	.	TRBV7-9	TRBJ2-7	CASSLDRAYEQYF	TGTGCCAGCAGCTTAGACAGGGCCTACGAGCAGTACTTC
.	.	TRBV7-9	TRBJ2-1	CASRRLDSYNEQFF	TGTGCCAGCCGACGACTTGATTCCTACAATGAGCAGTTCTTC
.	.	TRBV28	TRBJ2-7	CASTGQYPYEQYF	TGTGCCAGCACCGGACAGTACCCCTACGAGCAGTACTTC
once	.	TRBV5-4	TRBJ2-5	CASSLKGETQYF	TGTGCCAGCAGCTTGAAGGGGGAGACCCAGTACTTC
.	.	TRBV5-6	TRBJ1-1	CASTLGDSNTEAFF	TGTGCCAGCACCCTTGGAGACAGCAACACTGAAGCTTTCTTT
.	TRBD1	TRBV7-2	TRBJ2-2	CASSRQGAGGELFF	TGTGCCAGCAGCCGTCAGGGGGCAGGCGGGGAGCTGTTTTTT
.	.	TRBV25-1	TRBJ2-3	CASSEGTRAVADTQYF	TGTGCCAGCAGTGAAGGGACTCGAGCAGTGGCAGATACGCAGTATTTT
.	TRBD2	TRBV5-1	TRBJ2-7	CASSLLGGSYEQYF	TGCGCCAGCAGCTTGCTGGGCGGGAGCTACGAGCAGTACTTC
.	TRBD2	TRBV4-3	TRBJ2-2	CASSRRTSMTTGELFF	TGCGCCAGCAGCCGGAGGACTAGCATGACGACCGGGGAGCTGTTTTTT
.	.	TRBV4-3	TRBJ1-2	CASSPARGAPTGYTF	TGCGCCAGCAGCCCCGCCCGGGGGGCCCCTACTGGCTACACCTTC
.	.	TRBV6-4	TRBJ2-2	CASSERGGLANTGELFF	TGTGCCAGCAGTGAAAGGGGCGGGCTCGCGAACACCGGGGAGCTGTTTTTT
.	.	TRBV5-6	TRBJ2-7	CASTLGGKSYEQYF	TGTGCCAGCACCCTGGGGGGTAAATCCTACGAGCAGTACTTC
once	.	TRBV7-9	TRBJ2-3	CASSFGLAEDTQYF	TGTGCCAGCAGCTTCGGGCTAGCTGAAGATACGCAGTATTTT
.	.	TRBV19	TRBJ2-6	CASSSVSKSQSRANVLTF	TGTGCCAGTAGTTCTGTCTCCAAATCACAAAGTCGGGCCAACGTCCTGACTTTC
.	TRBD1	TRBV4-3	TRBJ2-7	CASSLQGAHEQYF	TGCGCCAGCAGCCTTCAGGGGGCCCACGAGCAGTACTTC
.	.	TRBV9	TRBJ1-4	CASSATEGRRWDEKLFF	TGTGCCAGCAGCGCCACCGAGGGCCGGCGATGGGATGAAAAACTGTTTTTT
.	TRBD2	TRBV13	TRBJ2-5	CASSFAGLAGGGETQYF	TGTGCCAGCAGCTTTGCGGGACTAGCGGGAGGAGGGGAGACCCAGTACTTC
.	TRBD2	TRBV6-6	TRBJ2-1	CASRSSGDRYNEQFF	TGTGCCAGCAGGTCTAGCGGGGATCGCTACAATGAGCAGTTCTTC
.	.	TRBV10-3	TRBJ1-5	CAISEGRVGGNQPQHF	TGTGCCATCAGTGAGGGGAGGGTAGGGGGCAATCAGCCCCAGCATTTT
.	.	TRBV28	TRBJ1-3	CASIDARTELLSGNTIYF	TGTGCCAGCATAGATGCCAGGACAGAATTACTCTCTGGAAACACCATATATTTT